This is a list of T cell receptor beta chains from one sample in a study of T cell changes during pregnancy in multiple sclerosis. Libraries were prepared by immunoSEQ multiplex PCR; TCRdb keeps only in-frame clonotypes and omits some of them. The sample lists roughly 60,000 clones, approximately 92% occurring once. Sequencing used peripheral blood, obtained in the second trimester of pregnancy. The receptors were sampled from a female donor with multiple sclerosis, enrolled in a pregnancy study. Each CDR3 is given with its conserved first and last residue.

CDR3aa,len,v_gene
CASSLPSPRDLDEQYF,16,TRBV5-4
CASTENYNEQFF,12,TRBV28
CASSHPPTSGNFYNEQFF,18,TRBV7-9
CASSLRESSGNTIYF,15,TRBV6-5
CASSVVLAGAYNEQFF,16,TRBV9
CASSEAGTAPYNEQFF,16,TRBV10-1
CASSATSGYTYEQYF,15,TRBV11-1
CASSQEEGVGALAGYTGELFF,21,TRBV4-1
CARDRPQETQYF,12,TRBV6-8
CASSQGSGAPYEQYF,15,TRBV4-2
CASSGTGSNYGYTF,14,TRBV5-1
CASSFVGQGASRAGRNEQFF,20,TRBV7-3
CASSDSPYGYTF,12,TRBV2
CASSFYRGPISGELFF,16,TRBV27
CASSLRRQGYEQYF,14,TRBV5-1
CASSLVQGSDNYGYTF,16,TRBV5-1
CASSVEGGRAPDTQYF,16,TRBV9
CASSFGTGNNEQFF,14,TRBV7-6
CASSVGQREYYEQYF,15,TRBV9
CASSLGTVTDEQFF,14,TRBV5-6
CASTARWGGTNFYNEQFF,18,TRBV27
CASSIQGQGTEAFF,14,TRBV5-1
CASSPYDRPNNEQFF,15,TRBV4-1
CASSSTDSTDTQYF,14,TRBV7-9
CASSLDGTGIMNTEAFF,17,TRBV7-9
CATKQGFNTEAFF,13,TRBV6-5
CASSPHLIELNTEAFF,16,TRBV19
CASSLSGSSTDTQYF,15,TRBV6-6
CASSLSMGLYNEQFF,15,TRBV5-6
CASGASEDIQYF,12,TRBV6-1
CASRAVEGAVSGYTF,15,TRBV19
CASSQEAGTLRANTEAFF,18,TRBV4-2
CAIRLAGNTGELFF,14,TRBV10-3